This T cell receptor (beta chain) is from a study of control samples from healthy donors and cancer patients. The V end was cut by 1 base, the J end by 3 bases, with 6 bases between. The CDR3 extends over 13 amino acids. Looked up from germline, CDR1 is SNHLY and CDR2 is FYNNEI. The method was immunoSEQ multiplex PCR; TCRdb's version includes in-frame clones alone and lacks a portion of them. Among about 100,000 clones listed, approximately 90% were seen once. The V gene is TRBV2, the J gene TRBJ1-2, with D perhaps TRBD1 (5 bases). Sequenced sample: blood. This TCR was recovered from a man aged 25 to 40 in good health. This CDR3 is CASSEEGYYGYTF. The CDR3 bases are TGTGCCAGCAGTGAAGAGGGGTACTATGGCTACACCTTC.